This TCR beta chain originates from a study of cytomegalovirus exposure and HLA in healthy donors. PCR primers comprised 60 Vbeta and 13 Jbeta primers. Only in-frame clones appear in the TCRdb table, and some are missing; sequencing was by immunoSEQ multiplex PCR. The data hold approximately 250,000 clones, with 80% to 90% observed a single time. Per germline, CDR1 LNHNV and CDR2 YYDKDF (reference sequence). V was shortened by 4 bases and J by 3 bases, with 7 bases between the two germline ends. CDR3 length: 13 residues. This clone occurred a few times. This TCR was recovered from a girl aged 2-10 years in good health and CMV-seronegative. The rearrangement joins TRBV15 to TRBJ1-3; no reliable D call. Specimen: PBMCs. The CDR3 protein is CATSTTSGNTIYF. As DNA, the CDR3 is TGTGCCACCAGCACAACCAGTGGAAACACCATATATTTT.